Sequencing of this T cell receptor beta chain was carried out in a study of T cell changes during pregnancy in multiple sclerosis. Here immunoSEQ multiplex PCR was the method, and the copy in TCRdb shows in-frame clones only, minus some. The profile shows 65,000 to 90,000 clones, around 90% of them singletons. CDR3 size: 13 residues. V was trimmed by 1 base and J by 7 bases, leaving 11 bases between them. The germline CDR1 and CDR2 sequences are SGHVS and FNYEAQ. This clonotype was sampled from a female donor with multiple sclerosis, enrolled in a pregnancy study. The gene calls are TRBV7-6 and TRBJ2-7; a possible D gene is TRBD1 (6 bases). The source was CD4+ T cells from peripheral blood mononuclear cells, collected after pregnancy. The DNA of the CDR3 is TGTGCCAGCAGCTTAGGGACTCAGGGGGAGCAGTACTTC. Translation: CASSLGTQGEQYF. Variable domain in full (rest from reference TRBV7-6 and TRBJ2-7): GAGVSQSPRYKVTKRGQDVALRCDPISGHVSLYWYRQALGQGPEFLTYFNYEAQQDKSGLPNDRFSAERPEGSISTLTIQRTEQRDSAMYRCASSLGTQGEQYFGPGTRLTVT.